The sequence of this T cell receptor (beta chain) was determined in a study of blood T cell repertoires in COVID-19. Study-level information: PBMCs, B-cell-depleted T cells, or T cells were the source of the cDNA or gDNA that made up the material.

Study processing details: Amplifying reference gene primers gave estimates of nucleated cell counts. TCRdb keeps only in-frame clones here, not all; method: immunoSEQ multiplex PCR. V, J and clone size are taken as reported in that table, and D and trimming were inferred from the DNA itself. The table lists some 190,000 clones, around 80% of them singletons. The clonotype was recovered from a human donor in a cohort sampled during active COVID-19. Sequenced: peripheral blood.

The CDR3: CASSSRGQGANEKLFF. In DNA form, the CDR3 reads TGTGCCAGCAGCTCCCGGGGACAGGGGGCTAATGAAAAACTGTTTTTT. The J gene is TRBJ1-4, the V gene TRBV3-1 (or the pseudogene TRBV3-2), with TRBD1 matching 11 bases. The V gene's germline CDR1 is LGHDT and CDR2 YNNKEL (reference sequence). CDR3 length: 16 residues. Trimming removed 5 bases from V and 3 bases from J; junction bases left unmatched: 5.